A single sample gave rise to the 13 T cell receptor beta chains below, sequenced in a study of shared clonotypes between healthy human individuals. The protocol was immunoSEQ multiplex PCR, while the TCRdb copy is restricted to in-frame clones and leaves out a portion. The table includes about 1.5 million clones, 95% to 99% detected once. Material for sequencing was naive CD4+ T cells sorted from blood. Sample subset: CD45RA+ positively selected. The receptor set was obtained from a young man in good health.

The V call is TRBV4-2, the J call TRBJ2-3, with no clear D. The length of the CDR3 is 12 residues. Germline CDR1 reads LGHNA; CDR2 reads YNFKEQ. With 5 bases removed from V and 1 base from J, the gap between germline ends came to 4 bases. CDR3 bases: TGTGCCAGCAGCATGCGCACAGATACGCAGTATTTT. Translating it yields CASSMRTDTQYF.

The rearrangement joins TRBV28 to TRBJ1-2; weak D call: TRBD1 (5 bases). The CDR3 is made up of 15 amino acids. Looked up from germline, CDR1 is MDHEN and CDR2 is SYDVKM. V lost 2 bases, J lost 6 bases, and 16 bases lay in between. The CDR3 coding sequence is TGTGCCAGCAGTTTAGGGTTAGGGGTCTTAAATGGCTACACCTTC. Its translation is CASSLGLGVLNGYTF.

This chain connects TRBV7-9 to TRBJ2-1; 8 nucleotides align to TRBD2. The germline gives CDR1 SEHNR, CDR2 FQNEAQ (reference sequence). V lost 1 base, J lost 6 bases, and 5 bases stayed unmatched. CDR3 length equals 15 residues. CDR3 nucleotides: TGTGCCAGCAGCTTAGACGGGAGGGGACCCAATGAGCAGTTCTTC. This sequence encodes CASSLDGRGPNEQFF.

In DNA form, the CDR3 reads TGTGCCAGCAACCCCGCAGGGACCGGCTCTTGGGGCTACACCTTC. This translates into CASNPAGTGSWGYTF. The chain combines TRBV6-5 with TRBJ1-2, with TRBD1 as a possible D gene (5 bases). Between the trimmed V and J ends, which lost 7 bases and 8 bases, there was a span of 23 bases. The V gene's germline CDR1 is MNHEY and CDR2 SVGAGI. The CDR3 spans 15 residues.

V is TRBV19 and J is TRBJ1-4, with 9 positions matching TRBD1. Trimming took 7 bases from V and 8 from J; bases not matched to a gene: 8. This CDR3 has 14 amino acids. The germline V gene has CDR1 LNHDA and CDR2 SQIVND (reference sequence). The CDR3 spells CASKGQGRTEKLFF. Here the CDR3 DNA reads TGTGCCAGTAAGGGACAGGGAAGGACGGAAAAACTGTTTTTT. The whole variable domain, filled in from reference TRBV19 and TRBJ1-4, reads DGGITQSPKYLFRKEGQNVTLSCEQNLNHDAMYWYRQDPGQGLRLIYYSQIVNDFQKGDIAEGYSVSREKKESFPLTVTSAQKNPTAFYLCASKGQGRTEKLFFGSGTQLSVL.

This sequence joins TRBV9 and TRBJ2-7, with D unresolved. Trimming cost V 3 bases and J 4 bases, with 11 bases left between them. Per the germline V gene, CDR1 is SGDLS and CDR2 is YYNGEE. The CDR3 is 13 amino acids. CDR3 loop: CASSDPRSYEQYF. For the CDR3, the DNA is TGTGCCAGCAGCGATCCCCGGTCGTACGAGCAGTACTTC.

This chain connects TRBV7-2 to TRBJ2-3; the D gene is possibly TRBD2 (5 bases). V was cut by 3 bases and J by 3 bases, with 7 bases left in between. CDR3 length: 13 amino acids. Germline CDR1 and CDR2: SGHTA and FQGNSA. As DNA, the CDR3 is TGTGCCAGCAGCTTCCGGAGGACAGATACGCAGTATTTT. Amino acids: CASSFRRTDTQYF.

The chain has TRBV14 and TRBJ2-3, with 10 bases aligning to TRBD2. Germline loops: CDR1 SGHDN, CDR2 FVKESK. Losses at the gene ends were 3 bases for V and 2 bases for J; bases not matched to a gene: 8. The CDR3 length is 17 residues. The DNA of the CDR3 is TGTGCCAGCAGCCAGGCTAGCGGGAGCGTCCCCACAGATACGCAGTATTTT. The encoded protein is CASSQASGSVPTDTQYF.

V is TRBV7-8 and J is TRBJ2-7; 7 bases line up with TRBD2. V shed 5 bases, J shed 7 bases, and the junction held 11 bases outside the gene matches. The CDR3 length is 14 residues. CDR1 is SGHVS, CDR2 FQNEAQ, per germline. CDR3 residues: CASSTLGGGGEQYF. In DNA form, the CDR3 reads TGTGCCAGCAGCACCCTAGGTGGCGGGGGAGAGCAGTACTTC.

The chain's CDR3 is CASSMKGDTEAFF. The CDR3 bases are TGTGCCAGTAGTATGAAAGGGGACACTGAAGCTTTCTTT. The rearrangement joins TRBV19 to TRBJ1-1; TRBD1 is a possible D gene (5 bases). Germline-derived CDR1 and CDR2 are LNHDA and SQIVND (reference sequence). This CDR3 is built from 13 residues. Trimming left V 3 bases short and J 3 bases short, with 8 bases between.

The chain recombines TRBV2 with TRBJ1-2; 8 nucleotides align to TRBD1. The CDR3 runs to 15 residues. Per the germline V gene, CDR1 is SNHLY and CDR2 is FYNNEI. V shed 5 bases and J 0 bases; nucleotides not matched to a gene: 5. Here the CDR3 DNA reads TGTGCCAGCAGTTATGGGACAGGTCCTAACTATGGCTACACCTTC. Encoded protein: CASSYGTGPNYGYTF.

Notes on this clone: Distinct nucleotide sequences in the sample also encode this CDR3. The rearrangement uses TRBV9 and TRBJ2-5, with a tentative D call TRBD2 (6 bases). CDR3 length: 14 residues. Germline V CDR1 and CDR2: SGDLS, YYNGEE. V lost 0 bases, J lost 1 base, and 7 bases lay in between. Written as DNA, the CDR3 is TGTGCCAGCAGCGTAGGTAGCGGCCAAGAGACCCAGTACTTC. As protein: CASSVGSGQETQYF.

This clone was recorded once. The sample has other DNA sequences that encode this CDR3 too. The CDR3 DNA follows: TGTGCCAGCAGTCCCCGTCCCAATACTGAAGCTTTCTTT. Residues: CASSPRPNTEAFF. This chain connects TRBV9 to TRBJ1-1; D unresolved. Germline CDR1 and CDR2: SGDLS and YYNGEE. The length of the CDR3 is 13 residues. V was trimmed by 5 bases and J by 5 bases, leaving 13 bases between them.